Presented here are 16 T cell receptor beta chains from one specimen sequenced in a study of cytomegalovirus exposure and HLA in healthy donors. PCR employed 60 Vbeta and 13 Jbeta primers. The data were produced by immunoSEQ multiplex PCR, yet TCRdb's version contains in-frame clones alone and is incomplete. The top ten hold 32% of the sample, which has about 78,000 clones, about 80% seen once. Sequenced: PBMCs. Receptors were obtained from a man aged 45 to 65 in good health and CMV-seropositive.

The chain links TRBV5-1 to TRBJ2-3; possibly TRBD2 for D (5 bases). Deletions cut 4 bases from V and 7 bases from J, with 13 bases between. Germline CDR1 SGHRS, CDR2 YFSETQ. The CDR3 totals 13 residues. The CDR3 nucleotides read TGCGCCAGCAGCGTTACTAGGTTTAATACGCAGTATTTT. The encoded protein is CASSVTRFNTQYF.

The V call is TRBV7-2, the J call TRBJ1-2, with TRBD1 matching 7 bases. The V gene end was trimmed by 5 bases and the J gene end by 4 bases; junction bases not matched to a gene: 7. The CDR3 consists of 14 residues. The germline CDR1 and CDR2 sequences are SGHTA and FQGNSA. CDR3 in amino acids: CASSPGGQFYGYTF. The CDR3 coding sequence is TGTGCCAGCAGCCCAGGGGGACAGTTCTATGGCTACACCTTC.

V is TRBV11-1 and J is TRBJ1-1; D is unclear. The V gene's germline CDR1 is SGHAT and CDR2 FQDESV (reference sequence). The CDR3 totals 12 residues. V gave up 5 bases and J gave up 8 bases, with 12 bases separating them. In DNA, the CDR3 is TGTGCCAGCAGCCTTGAGGGCAGCGAAGCTTTCTTT. Translated, it gives CASSLEGSEAFF.

V usage is TRBV7-3 and J usage is TRBJ2-2, with 10 bases identical to TRBD2. Losses at the gene ends were 5 bases for V and 1 base for J; bases not matched to a gene: 4. This CDR3 is 16 amino acids long. Germline V gives CDR1 SGHTA, CDR2 FQGTGA. Written as DNA, the CDR3 is TGTGCCAGCAGCGCCGCTAGCGGGAGGAACACCGGGGAGCTGTTTTTT. Amino acids: CASSAASGRNTGELFF.

V and J are TRBV7-2 and TRBJ1-2; 12 bases match TRBD1. Per the germline V gene, CDR1 is SGHTA and CDR2 is FQGNSA. The CDR3 is 16 amino acids. The junction had 10 bases not matched to a gene; V was cut back by 5 bases and J by 6 bases. CDR3 amino acids: CASSRYTGQGADGYTF. The CDR3 coding sequence is TGTGCCAGCAGCCGCTATACGGGACAGGGGGCGGATGGCTACACCTTC. The whole variable domain, remainder taken from reference TRBV7-2 and TRBJ1-2, is GAGVSQSPSNKVTEKGKDVELRCDPISGHTALYWYRQSLGQGLEFLIYFQGNSAPDKSGLPSDRFSAERTGGSVSTLTIQRTQQEDSAVYLCASSRYTGQGADGYTFGSGTRLTVV.

The chain has TRBV5-4 and TRBJ2-3; perhaps TRBD1 as D (6 bases). The CDR3 is 18 amino acids. Trimming shortened V by 0 bases and J by 5 bases, and 22 bases separated the two germline ends. From germline, CDR1 is SGHNT and CDR2 YYREEE (reference sequence). The CDR3 here is CASSLAGRAGVDVDTQYF. The CDR3 nucleotides are TGTGCCAGCAGCTTGGCGGGCCGGGCAGGGGTGGACGTAGATACGCAGTATTTT.

The chain employs TRBV7-3 and TRBJ2-6, with D possibly TRBD1 on 6 matching bases. Trimming pared 5 bases from V and 1 base from J, leaving 6 bases between. Germline V gene data show CDR1 as SGHTA and CDR2 as FQGTGA. This CDR3 has 14 amino acids. The CDR3: CASSTGSGANVLTF. In DNA, the CDR3 is TGTGCCAGCAGCACAGGGTCTGGGGCCAACGTCCTGACTTTC.

The rearrangement links TRBV9 to TRBJ1-2; a weak D match, TRBD1 (5 bases). The CDR3 sequence is 14 residues long. V lost 3 bases to trimming and J lost 2 bases, with 11 bases between them. CDR1 SGDLS and CDR2 YYNGEE come from the germline V gene. The DNA for the CDR3 is TGTGCCAGCAGCGGGGCGGGACGAAACTATGGCTACACCTTC. This translates into CASSGAGRNYGYTF.

The V call is TRBV18, the J call TRBJ1-3, with D tentatively TRBD1 (6 bases). The CDR3 has 17 amino acids. V was trimmed by 3 bases and J by 2 bases, leaving 17 bases between them. Germline V gives CDR1 KGHSH, CDR2 LQKENI. The DNA for the CDR3 is TGTGCCAGCTCACCTCATAACGTTCGGACAGCTGGAAACACCATATATTTT. Residues: CASSPHNVRTAGNTIYF.

The chain couples TRBV29-1 to TRBJ2-2; D is perhaps TRBD1 (5 bases). Trimming took off 7 bases at V and 5 bases at J, with 11 bases between the two ends. CDR1 and CDR2 from the germline V gene are SQVTM and ANQGSEA. The CDR3 consists of 12 residues. CDR3 sequence reads: CSGGQATGELFF. The DNA for the CDR3 is TGCAGCGGTGGACAAGCTACCGGGGAGCTGTTTTTT.

This clone appeared a few times. This chain uses TRBV5-4 with TRBJ2-2; tentatively, D is TRBD2 (7 bases). Trimming removed 3 bases from V and 4 bases from J, with 19 bases in between. The CDR3 has 17 amino acids. Germline V lookup: CDR1 SGHNT, CDR2 YYREEE (reference sequence). CDR3 residues: CASSSTPYGGRTGELFF. The DNA for the CDR3 is TGTGCCAGCAGCTCCACCCCGTACGGGGGGCGCACCGGGGAGCTGTTTTTT.

The rearrangement joins TRBV7-2 to TRBJ1-1; 12 nucleotides align to TRBD1. The CDR3 has 17 amino acids. The germline CDR1 and CDR2 sequences are SGHTA and FQGNSA. V lost 6 bases and J lost 1; bases outside the gene matches: 9. The CDR3 here is CASRGGQGAGENTEAFF. CDR3 sequence (DNA): TGTGCCAGCAGGGGGGGACAGGGGGCGGGGGAGAACACTGAAGCTTTCTTT.

The chain couples TRBV6-1 to TRBJ2-1, with D possibly TRBD1 on 6 matching bases. Trimming stripped 7 bases from V and 7 bases from J, with 20 bases between. The CDR3 spans 15 residues. Germline V CDR1 and CDR2: MNHNS, SASEGT. The CDR3 spells CASMRTVREGNEQFF. CDR3 DNA sequence: TGTGCCAGCATGCGGACAGTGAGGGAAGGGAATGAGCAGTTCTTC.

Here the CDR3 reads CASSPPGVPRDIQYF. Written as DNA, the CDR3 is TGCGCCAGCAGCCCCCCTGGTGTCCCTCGGGACATTCAGTACTTC. The V and J genes are TRBV4-1 and TRBJ2-4; the D is unclear. From germline, CDR1 is MGHRA and CDR2 YSYEKL. Trimming pared 4 bases from V and 8 bases from J, leaving 18 bases between. This CDR3 comprises 15 residues.

The V and J genes are TRBV19 and TRBJ2-1; 8 bases map to TRBD1. J lost 7 bases, V lost 3 bases, and 2 bases had no gene match. Looked up from germline, CDR1 is LNHDA and CDR2 is SQIVND (reference sequence). The CDR3 totals 13 residues. CDR3 DNA sequence: TGTGCCAGTAGTATTAGACAGGGGAATGAGCAGTTCTTC. Encoded protein: CASSIRQGNEQFF.

The chain combines TRBV19 with TRBJ1-5, with TRBD1 matching 10 bases. The CDR3 sequence is 14 residues long. V was clipped by 6 bases and J by 5 bases; unmatched bases: 4. From germline, CDR1 is LNHDA and CDR2 SQIVND (reference sequence). Here the CDR3 reads CASRRTGGDQPQHF. CDR3 DNA: TGTGCCAGTAGGAGGACAGGGGGTGATCAGCCCCAGCATTTT. Drawing the rest from reference TRBV19 and TRBJ1-5, the complete variable domain is DGGITQSPKYLFRKEGQNVTLSCEQNLNHDAMYWYRQDPGQGLRLIYYSQIVNDFQKGDIAEGYSVSREKKESFPLTVTSAQKNPTAFYLCASRRTGGDQPQHFGDGTRLSIL.